This T cell receptor beta chain is from a study of shared clonotypes between healthy human individuals. Study summary: Three plates were used per donor for CD4 naive, three for CD4 memory, two for CD8 naive and one for CD8 memory.

Trimming pared 3 bases from V and 0 bases from J, leaving 12 bases between. The CDR3 extends over 15 amino acids. Germline V gives CDR1 MNHNS, CDR2 SASEGT. TCRdb's copy holds only in-frame clones and misses some; the assay was immunoSEQ multiplex PCR. The table includes millions of clones, 85% to 95% detected once. Only CD45RO-negative cells positively selected for CCR7 counted as naive CD8 cells, so terminally differentiated effector memory CD45RA+ cells were excluded. The sequenced sample was naive CD8+ T cells from PBMCs. The sequence came from a man between 18 and 29 years old in good health. Some clones in this sample may be carry-over from other donors' samples. V gene TRBV6-1 combines with J gene TRBJ2-7; maybe TRBD1 (6 bases). The CDR3 is CASSDGQSPSYEQYF. The CDR3 nucleotides are TGTGCCAGCAGTGACGGACAGAGCCCCTCCTACGAGCAGTACTTC.